The source of this T cell receptor beta chain is a study of T-cell reconstitution after alpha-beta-depleted transplantation in children. It was with unique molecular identifiers that the TCRbeta library was prepared. TCRdb processed the PCR reads anew with MiXCR; each CDR3 protein has one entry. The sample records fewer than 550,000 distinct CDR3 sequences, over 9.5% being singletons. Overall study results and limits: Surviving recipient T cells and thymic progenitors produced the high day-60 TCRbeta diversity seen in some patients. Expanded graft clones numbering several hundred reportedly gave rise to alpha-beta T cells about two months after transplant. T-cell counts and diversity at one year post-transplant came mainly from newly produced T cells.

V was shortened by 1 base and J by 10 bases, with 10 bases between the two germline ends. The CDR3 extends over 12 amino acids. Germline CDR1 and CDR2: SGHAT and FQNNGV. Turning to this clonotype: The antigen remains undetermined.

This chain connects TRBV11-2 to TRBJ1-2; D gene uncertain. Sample: PBMCs, mostly from graft donor cells, taken 180 days after TCRalphabeta/CD19-depleted stem cell transplant. The sequence derives from a female patient aged 2-15 years who had a stem cell transplant for aplastic anemia, so the T cells may come from the graft donor. The CDR3 DNA is TGTGCCAGCAGCTTAGGGGGATCCGACTACACCTTC. Translated, it gives CASSLGGSDYTF.